These 6 T cell receptor beta chains came from one sample sequenced in a study of T-cell memory formation after mild COVID-19 (dated by TCRdb to the early 2020s). The method behind the library was 5' RACE. Instrument used: Illumina NovaSeq 6000. The public reads were quality trimmed at Q25 with fastp and then assembled into clones with MiXCR by TCRdb, keeping productive beta chains. Records with the same CDR3 protein are collapsed into one entry carrying the most frequent genes and DNA. This sample lists 300,000 to 350,000 distinct CDR3 sequences; around 13% were detected once. 20% to 25% of the sample lies in the top ten. The sequencing sample was made of PBMCs or a T cell subset sorted from them (not recorded which). These receptors originate from a man aged 18-30 years who had mild COVID-19 (a few samples of this study predate the infection). The sample titles of this study are shuffled in the database, so cell type and time point are left out; the donor was told from shared clones.

This clonotype was detected a few times. The chain recombines TRBV18 with TRBJ2-3; tentatively, D is TRBD2 (5 bases). CDR1 and CDR2 from the germline V gene are KGHSH and LQKENI. The germline V and J ends were trimmed by 3 bases and 2 bases, with 9 bases remaining between them. This CDR3 contains 14 residues. The DNA of the CDR3 is TGTGCCAGCTCACCCCCGGGAATCACAGATACGCAGTATTTT. Translation: CASSPPGITDTQYF.

This clonotype was detected a few times. The chain combines TRBV29-1 with TRBJ2-7; D is unclear. The CDR3 is made up of 13 amino acids. CDR1 and CDR2 from the germline V gene are SQVTM and ANQGSEA. Between the trimmed V and J ends, which lost 4 bases and 3 bases, there was a span of 13 bases. The CDR3 loop reads CSVAVGAGYEQYV. The CDR3 DNA reads as TGCAGCGTTGCGGTGGGCGCCGGCTACGAGCAGTACGTC.

This clonotype was counted at least ten times. The chain joins TRBV5-1 to TRBJ1-2; 9 nucleotides match TRBD1. With V trimmed by 4 bases and J by 5 bases, 9 bases remained unmatched. The CDR3 runs to 15 residues. The germline V gene encodes CDR1 SGHRS and CDR2 YFSETQ. This CDR3 reads CASSPGQGVTYGYTF. As DNA, the CDR3 is TGCGCCAGCAGCCCGGGACAGGGAGTGACGTATGGCTACACCTTC.

This clonotype has just a few counts. The chain joins TRBV9 to TRBJ1-3; tentatively, D is TRBD1 (6 bases). The germline V gene has CDR1 SGDLS and CDR2 YYNGEE. This CDR3 spans 14 amino acids. V was trimmed by 2 bases and J by 3 bases, leaving 9 bases between them. The CDR3 sequence is CASSVTGHGNTIYF. The CDR3 DNA sequence: TGTGCCAGCAGCGTGACAGGACATGGAAACACCATATATTTT.

V usage is TRBV11-2 and J usage is TRBJ2-1, with D unresolved. Trimming cost V 3 bases and J 3 bases, with 9 bases left between them. CDR3 size: 14 residues. Germline V gene sequence: CDR1 SGHAT, CDR2 FQNNGV. The DNA for the CDR3 is TGTGCCAGCAGCTTCCTAACACTCTACAATGAGCAGTTCTTC. It codes for CASSFLTLYNEQFF.

The chain carries TRBV29-1 and TRBJ1-2, with D perhaps TRBD1 (6 bases). Between the trimmed V and J ends, which lost 6 bases and 3 bases, there was a span of 11 bases. CDR1 and CDR2 (germline): SQVTM, ANQGSEA. This CDR3 has 12 amino acids. In nucleotides, the CDR3 is TGCAGCGTAGTAAGGGGGGACTATGGCTACACCTTC. Amino acids: CSVVRGDYGYTF.